This T cell receptor (beta chain) was recovered during a study of T cell responses to AZD1222 COVID-19 vaccine. Only in-frame clones appear in the TCRdb table, and some are missing; sequencing was by immunoSEQ multiplex PCR. This sample has roughly 96,000 clones, with roughly 88% found just once. The CDR3 is 12 residues long. V was shortened by 3 bases and J by 4 bases, with 9 bases between the two germline ends. Germline V CDR1 and CDR2: SQVTM, ANQGSEA. This sequence joins TRBV29-1 and TRBJ1-1; D possibly corresponds to TRBD1 (6 bases). Specimen: peripheral blood, collected on day 0 of AZD1222 vaccination. The sequence was obtained from an adult in good health. CDR3 sequence reads: CSVDPGVTEAFF. CDR3 nucleotide sequence: TGCAGCGTTGACCCAGGGGTCACTGAAGCTTTCTTT.